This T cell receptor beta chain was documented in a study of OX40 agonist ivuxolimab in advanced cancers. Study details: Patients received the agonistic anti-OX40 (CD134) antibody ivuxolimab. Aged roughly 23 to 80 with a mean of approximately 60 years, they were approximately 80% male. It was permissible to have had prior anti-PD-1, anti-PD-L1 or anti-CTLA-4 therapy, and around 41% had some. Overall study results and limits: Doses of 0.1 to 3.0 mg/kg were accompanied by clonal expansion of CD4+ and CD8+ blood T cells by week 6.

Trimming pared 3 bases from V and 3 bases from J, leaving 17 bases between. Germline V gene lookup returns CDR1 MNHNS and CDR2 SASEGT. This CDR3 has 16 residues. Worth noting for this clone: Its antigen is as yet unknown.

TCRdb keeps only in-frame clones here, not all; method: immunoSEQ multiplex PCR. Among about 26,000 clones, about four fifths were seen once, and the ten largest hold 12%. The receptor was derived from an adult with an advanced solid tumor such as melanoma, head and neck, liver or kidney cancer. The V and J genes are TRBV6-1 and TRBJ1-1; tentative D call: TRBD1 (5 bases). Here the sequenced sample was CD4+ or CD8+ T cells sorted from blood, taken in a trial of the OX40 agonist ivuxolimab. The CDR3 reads CASSDGWALGDTEAFF. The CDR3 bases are TGTGCCAGCAGTGATGGGTGGGCCTTGGGGGACACTGAAGCTTTCTTT.